A selection of T cell receptor beta chains follows, all from one sample in a study of identical twins. TCRdb itself ran the 5' RACE reads through MiXCR, one entry per CDR3 protein. This table holds 520,000 or so distinct CDR3 sequences, 22% found once. Separately, the same data were catalogued under a study of T cells expressing NK-cell markers.

The source material was CD4+ T cells sorted from blood. These receptors came from a woman aged 18-30 years in good health. Both conserved end residues are part of each CDR3. A D gene is named only where the DNA matches it firmly. Not every row has a clone size; where given, it reads once, few, many or a size class.

cdr3_nt cdr3_aa j_call clone_size d_call cdr3_length v_call
TGTGCCAGCAGCCCCGGACTAGCGCCGGTCGACGAGCAGTACTTC CASSPGLAPVDEQYF TRBJ2-7 NA TRBD2 15 TRBV7-9
TGTGCCAGCAGCAAAACCGGTGGTGGAACCGCCTTACCTCCTAGCACAGATACGCAGTATTTT CASSKTGGGTALPPSTDTQYF TRBJ2-3 NA NA 21 TRBV21-1
TGCAGTGCCGGCCACTTATACACTGAAGCTTTCTTT CSAGHLYTEAFF TRBJ1-1 many NA 12 TRBV20-1
TGTGCCAGCAGCCAACAATCAGGGGGCTCCTACGAGCAGTACTTC CASSQQSGGSYEQYF TRBJ2-7 NA TRBD1 15 TRBV3-1
TGTGCCAGCAGCCAAGGTTGGATAGCTAACTATGGCTACACCTTC CASSQGWIANYGYTF TRBJ1-2 NA NA 15 TRBV3-1
TGTGCCAGTACTCTGACAGGGGTCCGTTTCGGGGGGAATGAGCAGTTCTTC CASTLTGVRFGGNEQFF TRBJ2-1 NA NA 17 TRBV19
TGCAGTGCTACTCCCAGCTCCTACTCCTACGAGCAGTACTTC CSATPSSYSYEQYF TRBJ2-7 NA NA 14 TRBV20-1
TGTGCCAGCAGTTACTCGGTGGGAGACCCCAACAATGAGCAGTTCTTC CASSYSVGDPNNEQFF TRBJ2-1 NA NA 16 TRBV6-5
TGCGCCAGCAGTCCACCGACAAGAACGACTGAAGCTTTCTTT CASSPPTRTTEAFF TRBJ1-1 NA NA 14 TRBV5-1
TGCGCCAGCAGCCAAGATCCAGCGGGAGGGGTGTACAATGAGCAGTTCTTC CASSQDPAGGVYNEQFF TRBJ2-1 NA TRBD2 17 TRBV4-3
TGCAGCGTTGACGGCAGCGGGGGGATCTCGCGCACGGAGCAGTTCTTC CSVDGSGGISRTEQFF TRBJ2-1 few TRBD2 16 TRBV29-1
TGTGCCATCACGGGTTCGGTGAACACTGAAGCTTTCTTT CAITGSVNTEAFF TRBJ1-1 NA NA 13 TRBV10-3
TGTGCCAGCAGGCGAGGACTAGCGGGAGGCCGGGGGTCGAACACCGGGGAGCTGTTTTTT CASRRGLAGGRGSNTGELFF TRBJ2-2 few TRBD2 20 TRBV11-1
TGTGCCAGCAGCTTAACGGGAACCCGCTCCTACGAGCAGTACTTC CASSLTGTRSYEQYF TRBJ2-7 many NA 15 TRBV7-8
TGCAGTGCTAGACGGGAGGGAGACGACGAGCAGTACTTC CSARREGDDEQYF TRBJ2-7 NA TRBD2 13 TRBV20-1
TGTGCCATCACCCCAGGGCCCACCTATGGGGGCTACACCTTC CAITPGPTYGGYTF TRBJ1-2 NA NA 14 TRBV10-3
TGTGCCAGCAAGCCGGGACACCAACGAACCCTATACAATGAGCAGTTCTTC CASKPGHQRTLYNEQFF TRBJ2-1 NA NA 17 TRBV12-3/TRBV12-4
TGCGCCAGCAGCTTGTCCTTCTCTAGCGGGGAGACCCAGTACTTC CASSLSFSSGETQYF TRBJ2-5 few TRBD2 15 TRBV5-1
TGCAGTGCTAGGGACAGTAATAATTCACCCCTCCACTTT CSARDSNNSPLHF TRBJ1-6 many NA 13 TRBV20-1
TGTGCCAGCAGTTACCGAGGACAGGGATCCGCTGAAGCTTTCTTT CASSYRGQGSAEAFF TRBJ1-1 few TRBD1 15 TRBV6-5
TGCAGTGCTATACAGGGGAACACTGAAGCTTTCTTT CSAIQGNTEAFF TRBJ1-1 NA NA 12 TRBV20-1
TGCAGTGCTAGGAATGTGAGGGCTGGGAACTACGAGCAGTACTTC CSARNVRAGNYEQYF TRBJ2-7 NA NA 15 TRBV20-1
TGCGCCAGCAGTACTATTGGGACAGGGCCCGAAGAGACCCAGTACTTC CASSTIGTGPEETQYF TRBJ2-5 NA TRBD1 16 TRBV5-1
TGCAGTGCTACGTCACTTGGGACTACCAACAATGAGCAGTTCTTC CSATSLGTTNNEQFF TRBJ2-1 few TRBD2 15 TRBV20-1
TGTGCCAGCAGCCAAACTAGGGGGGTCTACAATGAGCAGTTCTTC CASSQTRGVYNEQFF TRBJ2-1 NA NA 15 TRBV7-3
TGTGCCATCAGGACAGGGGGGTCGAACACTGAAGCTTTCTTT CAIRTGGSNTEAFF TRBJ1-1 NA TRBD1 14 TRBV10-3
TGCAGTGCTAGGGAGGCGGGAGGTACCGGGGAGCTGTTTTTT CSAREAGGTGELFF TRBJ2-2 few TRBD2 14 TRBV20-1
TGTGCCAGCAGTGAGCGGGAGCGTAAGAGAAACATTCAGTACTTC CASSERERKRNIQYF TRBJ2-4 few TRBD2 15 TRBV6-4
TGTGCCAGCTCAAAACTAGCGAGTTACAATGAGCAGTTCTTC CASSKLASYNEQFF TRBJ2-1 few TRBD2 14 TRBV18
TGCGCCAGCAGCTTGGGACAGGTGAAAACCTACAATGAGCAGTTCTTC CASSLGQVKTYNEQFF TRBJ2-1 NA NA 16 TRBV5-1
TGCAGTTCGAGGGGAGCTCACCCCTACAATGAGCAGTTCTTC CSSRGAHPYNEQFF TRBJ2-1 NA NA 14 TRBV29-1
TGCGCCAGCAGCGTGGGACAGGGAAACACCATATATTTT CASSVGQGNTIYF TRBJ1-3 many TRBD1 13 TRBV5-1
TGTGCCAGCAGTTACCCGACCGACAATGAGCAGTTCTTC CASSYPTDNEQFF TRBJ2-1 NA NA 13 TRBV5-6
TGCAGTGCTCGCCGGGGGGGGATGAACACTGAAGCTTTCTTT CSARRGGMNTEAFF TRBJ1-1 NA NA 14 TRBV20-1
TGTGCCAGCAGCTACCAACGCCAGAACACTGAAGCTTTCTTT CASSYQRQNTEAFF TRBJ1-1 few NA 14 TRBV7-2
TGTGCCAGCAGCGCGAAGGGGTGGACAGATACGCAGTATTTT CASSAKGWTDTQYF TRBJ2-3 few NA 14 TRBV7-9
TGTGCCAGCAGCTTATATGAAAAGCGGAGGGCCTACAATGAGCAGTTCTTC CASSLYEKRRAYNEQFF TRBJ2-1 NA NA 17 TRBV7-2
TGTGCCAGCAGGGCTATAAACCGCCGAGCCTCATATAGCAATCAGCCCCAGCATTTT CASRAINRRASYSNQPQHF TRBJ1-5 NA NA 19 TRBV27
TGCAGTGCTCAGGGACAGCTTCAAGAGACCCAGTACTTC CSAQGQLQETQYF TRBJ2-5 few TRBD1 13 TRBV20-1
TGTGCCAGCAGCTTACTTGGGGGGAGCACTGAAGCTTTCTTT CASSLLGGSTEAFF TRBJ1-1 few NA 14 TRBV7-3
TGTGCCAGCAGCCTACCCAGCGGGATTTACAATGAGCAGTTCTTC CASSLPSGIYNEQFF TRBJ2-1 many TRBD2 15 TRBV7-2